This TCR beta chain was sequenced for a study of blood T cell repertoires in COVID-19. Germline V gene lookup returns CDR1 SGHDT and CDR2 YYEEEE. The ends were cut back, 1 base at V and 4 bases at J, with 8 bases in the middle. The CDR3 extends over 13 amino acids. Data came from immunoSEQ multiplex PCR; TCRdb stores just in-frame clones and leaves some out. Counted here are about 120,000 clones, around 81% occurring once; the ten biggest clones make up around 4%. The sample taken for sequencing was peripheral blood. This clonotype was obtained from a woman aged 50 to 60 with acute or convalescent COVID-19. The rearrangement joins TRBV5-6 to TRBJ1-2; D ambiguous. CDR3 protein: CASSLNSAYGYTF. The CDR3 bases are TGTGCCAGCAGCTTGAACAGTGCCTATGGCTACACCTTC.